This T cell receptor beta chain was observed in a study of molecular identifiers for immune sequencing clone quantification. Methods described previously were used for bulk TCR libraries, and listed TCR primers were applied. TCRdb reprocessed the PCR reads with MiXCR, giving one entry per CDR3 protein. The sample includes over 65,000 distinct CDR3 sequences, around a quarter of them seen just once. The table lists this clonotype with a few counts. A much larger clone lies one base from this, so it may be a read error. Germline V lookup: CDR1 DFQATT, CDR2 SNEGSKA (reference sequence). CDR3 length equals 15 residues.

The receptor was derived from a human donor in good health. Some libraries in this study had Jurkat cell RNA spiked in. The chain links TRBV20-1 to TRBJ2-3; TRBD1 might be the D (6 bases). The sequenced material came from naive CD8+ T cells from blood, with Jurkat cell RNA spiked in. This sample's subset: FACS-sorted CD8+CD4-CCR7+CD45RA+ naive T cells. The CDR3 is CSASKVGASTATQYF. In DNA form, the CDR3 reads TGCAGTGCCTCCAAAGTGGGGGCGAGCACAGCTACGCAGTATTTT.